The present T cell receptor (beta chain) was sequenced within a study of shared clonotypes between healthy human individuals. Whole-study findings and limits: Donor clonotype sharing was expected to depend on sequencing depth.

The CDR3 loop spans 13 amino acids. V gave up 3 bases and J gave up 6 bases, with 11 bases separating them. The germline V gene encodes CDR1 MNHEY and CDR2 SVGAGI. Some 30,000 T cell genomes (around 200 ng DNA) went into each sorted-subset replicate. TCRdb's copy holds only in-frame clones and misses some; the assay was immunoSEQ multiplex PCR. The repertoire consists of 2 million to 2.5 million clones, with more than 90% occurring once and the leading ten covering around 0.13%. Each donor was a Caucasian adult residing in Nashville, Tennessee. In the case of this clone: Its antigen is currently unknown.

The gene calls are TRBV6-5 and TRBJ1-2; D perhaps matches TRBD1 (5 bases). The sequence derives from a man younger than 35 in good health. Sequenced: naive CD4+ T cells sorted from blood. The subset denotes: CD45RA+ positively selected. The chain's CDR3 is CASSYQGLHGYTF. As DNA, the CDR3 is TGTGCCAGCAGTTATCAGGGCCTCCATGGCTACACCTTC.